These 11 T cell receptor beta chains originate from one sample sequenced in a study of cytomegalovirus exposure and HLA in healthy donors. PCR employed 60 Vbeta and 13 Jbeta primers. TCRdb keeps only in-frame clones here, not all; method: immunoSEQ multiplex PCR. The data hold about 160,000 clones, with just under 65% observed a single time. Sequenced: PBMCs. These receptors were obtained from an older woman in good health and CMV-seropositive.

This clone was detected only a few times. This sequence joins TRBV7-9 and TRBJ1-4, with a tentative D call TRBD1 (6 bases). The CDR3 covers 15 residues. The V and J ends lost 5 bases and 5 bases respectively, with 15 bases between them. Germline V lookup: CDR1 SEHNR, CDR2 FQNEAQ (reference sequence). The DNA for the CDR3 is TGTGCCAGCAGCCCAAAGGCTGGGGGCAATGAAAAACTGTTTTTT. Translating gives CASSPKAGGNEKLFF.

Here the CDR3 DNA reads TGTGCCAGCGGCGACAGGGTGAACACTGAAGCTTTCTTT. This translates into CASGDRVNTEAFF. The V and J genes are TRBV2 and TRBJ1-1, with 7 bases lining up with TRBD1. The CDR3 has 13 amino acids. CDR1 and CDR2 (germline): SNHLY, FYNNEI. The trim removed 8 bases at V and 0 bases at J, leaving 3 bases unmatched.

V and J are TRBV19 and TRBJ1-5; no firm D call. This CDR3 is built from 12 residues. The V end lost 1 base, the J end lost 7 bases, and 5 bases lay between the germline ends. From germline, CDR1 is LNHDA and CDR2 SQIVND (reference sequence). The CDR3 protein is CASSIVRQPQHF. The CDR3 region has the DNA TGTGCCAGTAGTATAGTGAGACAGCCCCAGCATTTT.

CDR3 DNA: TGTGCCAGCAGCCCCACTGGGGGGATACAGGAATACAAGTACTTC. Translated: CASSPTGGIQEYKYF. The J gene is TRBJ2-5, the V gene TRBV5-5; tentative D call: TRBD2 (6 bases). This CDR3 spans 15 amino acids. Trimming removed 4 bases from V and 12 bases from J, with 25 bases in between. Germline CDR1 is SGHKS and CDR2 is YYEKEE (reference sequence).

The rearrangement links TRBV5-4 to TRBJ1-2, with D perhaps TRBD1 (5 bases). The V end was cut by 0 bases, the J end by 5 bases, with 23 bases between. This CDR3 is built from 18 residues. Germline V gives CDR1 SGHNT, CDR2 YYREEE (reference sequence). This CDR3 is CASSLVGWQGLKGYGYTF. Written as DNA, the CDR3 is TGTGCCAGCAGCTTGGTTGGTTGGCAGGGTCTAAAGGGGTATGGCTACACCTTC.

This clone has just one count. The rearrangement uses TRBV19 and TRBJ1-5, with 7 bases aligning to TRBD1. The CDR3 is made up of 14 amino acids. Germline V lookup: CDR1 LNHDA, CDR2 SQIVND (reference sequence). V shed 4 bases, J shed 4 bases, and the junction held 4 bases outside the gene matches. The CDR3, as DNA: TGTGCCAGTAGTACGGGACAGCCAAATCAGCCCCAGCATTTT. It is translated as CASSTGQPNQPQHF.

V and J are TRBV6-6 and TRBJ2-7, with TRBD2 matching over 8 bases. This CDR3 comprises 14 residues. Germline V CDR1 and CDR2: MNHNY, SVGAGI (reference sequence). V lost 0 bases, J lost 5 bases, and 3 bases stayed unmatched. In DNA, the CDR3 is TGTGCCAGCAGTTACTCCGGGGGGGCCCACGAGCAGTACTTC. Translated, it gives CASSYSGGAHEQYF.

The V call is TRBV7-9, the J call TRBJ1-5; 10 bases align to TRBD1. V dropped 5 bases and J dropped 0; count of bases not matched to a gene: 7. The CDR3 is 17 residues long. CDR1 is SEHNR, CDR2 FQNEAQ, per germline (reference sequence). The CDR3 sequence: CASSPDRGRSSNQPQHF. DNA for the CDR3: TGTGCCAGCAGCCCCGACAGGGGGCGGTCTAGCAATCAGCCCCAGCATTTT.

The CDR3 DNA follows: TGTGCCAGCAGCTTTCGGTATGAGCAGTTCTTC. It translates to CASSFRYEQFF. The chain employs TRBV7-2 and TRBJ2-1; D remains unclear. CDR3 length: 11 residues. Germline values: CDR1 SGHTA, CDR2 FQGNSA. The V end was cut by 3 bases, the J end by 8 bases, with 5 bases between.

This clone was detected a few times. This rearrangement joins TRBV28 to TRBJ2-5; D not resolved. V lost 2 bases to trimming and J lost 5 bases, with 3 bases between them. The CDR3 covers 11 residues. The germline V gene has CDR1 MDHEN and CDR2 SYDVKM. The CDR3 DNA reads TGTGCCAGCAGTTTAGCGGAGACCCAGTACTTC. Amino acid sequence: CASSLAETQYF. The full variable domain, in which reference TRBV28 and TRBJ2-5 provide the parts outside the CDR3, is DVKVTQSSRYLVKRTGEKVFLECVQDMDHENMFWYRQDPGLGLRLIYFSYDVKMKEKGDIPEGYSVSREKKERFSLILESASTNQTSMYLCASSLAETQYFGPGTRLLVL.

This clone was found once. The V call is TRBV5-4, the J call TRBJ2-5; the match to TRBD2 covers 7 bases. The CDR3 totals 15 residues. Germline V gives CDR1 SGHNT, CDR2 YYREEE (reference sequence). The V and J ends lost 7 bases and 2 bases, in that order; junction bases with no gene match: 11. DNA for the CDR3: TGTGCCAGCGGTGCTCGGGAGCGGGGACAAGAGACCCAGTACTTC. This codes for CASGARERGQETQYF.